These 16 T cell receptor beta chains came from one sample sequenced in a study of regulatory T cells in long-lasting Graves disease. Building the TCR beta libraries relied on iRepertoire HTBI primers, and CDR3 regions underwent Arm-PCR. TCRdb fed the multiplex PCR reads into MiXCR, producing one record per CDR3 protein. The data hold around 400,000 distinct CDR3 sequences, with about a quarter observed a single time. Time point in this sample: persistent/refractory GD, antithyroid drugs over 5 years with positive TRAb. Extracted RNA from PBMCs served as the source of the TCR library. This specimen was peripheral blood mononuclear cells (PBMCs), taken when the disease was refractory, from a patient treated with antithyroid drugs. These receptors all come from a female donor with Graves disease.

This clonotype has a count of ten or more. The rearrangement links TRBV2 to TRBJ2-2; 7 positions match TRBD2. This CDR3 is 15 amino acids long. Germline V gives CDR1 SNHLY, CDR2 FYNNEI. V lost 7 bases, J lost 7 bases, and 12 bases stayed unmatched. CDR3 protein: CASKVAASGVGELFF. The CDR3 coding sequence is TGTGCCAGCAAGGTTGCGGCTAGCGGTGTCGGGGAGCTGTTTTTT. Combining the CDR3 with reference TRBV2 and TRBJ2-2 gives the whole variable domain EPEVTQTPSHQVTQMGQEVILRCVPISNHLYFYWYRQILGQKVEFLVSFYNNEISEKSEIFDDQFSVERPDGSNFTLKIRSTKLEDSAMYFCASKVAASGVGELFFGEGSRLTVL.

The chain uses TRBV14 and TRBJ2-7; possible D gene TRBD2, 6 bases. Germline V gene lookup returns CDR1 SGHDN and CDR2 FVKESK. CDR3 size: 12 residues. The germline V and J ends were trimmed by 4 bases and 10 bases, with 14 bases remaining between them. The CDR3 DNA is TGTGCCAGCAGCCGATCCGGGACTTACCAGTACTTC. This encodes CASSRSGTYQYF.

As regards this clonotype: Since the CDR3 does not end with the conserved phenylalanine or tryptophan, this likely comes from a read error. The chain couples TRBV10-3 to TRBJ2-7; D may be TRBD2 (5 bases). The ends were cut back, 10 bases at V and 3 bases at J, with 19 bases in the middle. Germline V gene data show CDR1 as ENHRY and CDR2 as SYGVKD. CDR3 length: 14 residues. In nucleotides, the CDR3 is TGTGCCAGCAGATCCCTGGCGGGTTACTACGAGCAGTACTCC. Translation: CASRSLAGYYEQYS.

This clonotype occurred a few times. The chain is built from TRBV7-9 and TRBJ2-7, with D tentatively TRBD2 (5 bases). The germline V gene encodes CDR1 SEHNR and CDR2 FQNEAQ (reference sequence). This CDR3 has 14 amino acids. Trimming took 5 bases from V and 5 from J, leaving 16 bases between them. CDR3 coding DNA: TGTGCCAGCAGCGGAAGCGAGGGTAGGCACGAGCAGTACTTC. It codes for CASSGSEGRHEQYF.

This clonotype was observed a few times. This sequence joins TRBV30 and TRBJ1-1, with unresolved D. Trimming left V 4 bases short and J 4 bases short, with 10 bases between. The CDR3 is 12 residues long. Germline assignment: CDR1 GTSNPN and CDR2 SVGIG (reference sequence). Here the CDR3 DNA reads TGTGCCTGGACCACATATCGCACTGAAGCTTTCTTT. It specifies CAWTTYRTEAFF. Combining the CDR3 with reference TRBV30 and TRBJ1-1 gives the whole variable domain SQTIHQWPATLVQPVGSPLSLECTVEGTSNPNLYWYRQAAGRGLQLLFYSVGIGQISSEVPQNLSASRPQDRQFILSSKKLLLSDSGFYLCAWTTYRTEAFFGQGTRLTVV.

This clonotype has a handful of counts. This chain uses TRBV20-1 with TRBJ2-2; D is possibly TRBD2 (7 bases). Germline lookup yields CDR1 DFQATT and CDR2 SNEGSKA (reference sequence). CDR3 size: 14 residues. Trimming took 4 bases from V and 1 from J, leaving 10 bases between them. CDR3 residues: CSAKGGGNTGELFF. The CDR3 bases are TGCAGTGCTAAGGGGGGGGGGAACACCGGGGAGCTGTTTTTT.

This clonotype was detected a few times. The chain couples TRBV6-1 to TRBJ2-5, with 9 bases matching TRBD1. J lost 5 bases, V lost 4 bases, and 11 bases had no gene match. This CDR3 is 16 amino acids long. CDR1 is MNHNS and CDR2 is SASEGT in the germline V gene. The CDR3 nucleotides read TGTGCCAGCAGTGGTTCAGACAGGGGGTGGGAGGAGACCCAGTACTTC. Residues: CASSGSDRGWEETQYF.

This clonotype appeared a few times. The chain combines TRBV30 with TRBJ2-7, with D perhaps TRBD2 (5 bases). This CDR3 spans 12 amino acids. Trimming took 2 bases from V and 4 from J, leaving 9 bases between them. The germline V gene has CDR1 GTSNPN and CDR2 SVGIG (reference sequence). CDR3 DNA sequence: TGTGCCTGGAGTTTCAGAGGGTACGAGCAGTACTTC. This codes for CAWSFRGYEQYF.

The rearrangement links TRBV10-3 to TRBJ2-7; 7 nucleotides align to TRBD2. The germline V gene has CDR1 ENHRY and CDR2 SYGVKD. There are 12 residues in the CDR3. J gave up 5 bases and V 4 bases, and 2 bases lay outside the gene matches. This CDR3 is CAISGGSNEQYF. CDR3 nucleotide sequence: TGTGCCATCAGTGGCGGGAGTAACGAGCAGTACTTC.

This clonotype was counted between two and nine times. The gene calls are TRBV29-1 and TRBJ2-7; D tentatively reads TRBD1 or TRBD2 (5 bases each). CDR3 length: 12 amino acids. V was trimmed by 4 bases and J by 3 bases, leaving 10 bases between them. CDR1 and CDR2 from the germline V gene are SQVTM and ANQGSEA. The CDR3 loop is CSVGGGIYEQYF. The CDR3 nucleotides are TGCAGCGTTGGTGGGGGAATCTACGAGCAGTACTTC.

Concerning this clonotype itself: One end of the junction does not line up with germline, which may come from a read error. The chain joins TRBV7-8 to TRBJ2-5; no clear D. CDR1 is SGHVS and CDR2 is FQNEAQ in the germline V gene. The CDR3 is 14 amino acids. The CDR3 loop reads CANSLGRIQETQYF. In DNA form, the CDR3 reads TGTGCCAACAGCTTAGGGCGGATACAAGAGACCCAGTACTTC.

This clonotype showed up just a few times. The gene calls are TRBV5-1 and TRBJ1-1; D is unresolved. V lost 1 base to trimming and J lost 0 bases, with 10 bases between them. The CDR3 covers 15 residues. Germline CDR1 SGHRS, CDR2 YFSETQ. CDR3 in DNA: TGCGCCAGCAGCTTGAGATACTCCTTGAACACTGAAGCTTTCTTT. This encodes CASSLRYSLNTEAFF.

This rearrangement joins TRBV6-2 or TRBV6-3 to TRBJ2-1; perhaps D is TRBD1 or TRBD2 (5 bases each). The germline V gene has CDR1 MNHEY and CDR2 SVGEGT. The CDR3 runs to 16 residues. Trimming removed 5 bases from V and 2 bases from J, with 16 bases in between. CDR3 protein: CASSEWVGDTYNEQFF. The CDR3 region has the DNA TGTGCCAGCAGTGAATGGGTGGGGGATACCTACAATGAGCAGTTCTTC.

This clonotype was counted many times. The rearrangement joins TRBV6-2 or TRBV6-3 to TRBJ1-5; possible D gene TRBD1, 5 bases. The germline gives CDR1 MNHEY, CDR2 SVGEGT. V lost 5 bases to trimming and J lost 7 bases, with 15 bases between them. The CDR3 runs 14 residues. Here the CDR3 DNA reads TGTGCCAGCAGTGAAGGGGAGGGAGGGCAGCCCCAGCATTTT. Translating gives CASSEGEGGQPQHF.

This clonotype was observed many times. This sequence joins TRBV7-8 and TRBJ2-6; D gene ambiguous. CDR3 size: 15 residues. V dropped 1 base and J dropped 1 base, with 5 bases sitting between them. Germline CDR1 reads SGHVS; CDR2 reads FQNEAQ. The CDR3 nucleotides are TGTGCCAGCAGCTTAGGCAGATCTGGGGCCAACGTCCTGACTTTC. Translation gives CASSLGRSGANVLTF.

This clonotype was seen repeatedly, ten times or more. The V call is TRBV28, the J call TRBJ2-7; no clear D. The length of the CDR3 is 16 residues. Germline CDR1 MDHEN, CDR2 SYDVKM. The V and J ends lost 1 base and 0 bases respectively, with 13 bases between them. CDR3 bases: TGTGCCAGCAGTTTATATCACACTAAGGCCTCCTACGAGCAGTACTTC. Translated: CASSLYHTKASYEQYF.